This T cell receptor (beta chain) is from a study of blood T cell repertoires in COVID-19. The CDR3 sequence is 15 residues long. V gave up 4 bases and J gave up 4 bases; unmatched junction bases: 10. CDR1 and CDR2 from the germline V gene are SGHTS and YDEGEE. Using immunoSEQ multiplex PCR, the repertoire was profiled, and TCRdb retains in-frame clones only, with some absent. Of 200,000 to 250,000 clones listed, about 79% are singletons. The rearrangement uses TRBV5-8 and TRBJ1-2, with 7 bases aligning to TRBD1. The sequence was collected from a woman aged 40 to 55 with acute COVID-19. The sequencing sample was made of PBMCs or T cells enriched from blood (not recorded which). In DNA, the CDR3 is TGTGCCAGCAGCCCCCCCGGTTGGGACAGCTATGGCTACACCTTC. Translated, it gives CASSPPGWDSYGYTF.